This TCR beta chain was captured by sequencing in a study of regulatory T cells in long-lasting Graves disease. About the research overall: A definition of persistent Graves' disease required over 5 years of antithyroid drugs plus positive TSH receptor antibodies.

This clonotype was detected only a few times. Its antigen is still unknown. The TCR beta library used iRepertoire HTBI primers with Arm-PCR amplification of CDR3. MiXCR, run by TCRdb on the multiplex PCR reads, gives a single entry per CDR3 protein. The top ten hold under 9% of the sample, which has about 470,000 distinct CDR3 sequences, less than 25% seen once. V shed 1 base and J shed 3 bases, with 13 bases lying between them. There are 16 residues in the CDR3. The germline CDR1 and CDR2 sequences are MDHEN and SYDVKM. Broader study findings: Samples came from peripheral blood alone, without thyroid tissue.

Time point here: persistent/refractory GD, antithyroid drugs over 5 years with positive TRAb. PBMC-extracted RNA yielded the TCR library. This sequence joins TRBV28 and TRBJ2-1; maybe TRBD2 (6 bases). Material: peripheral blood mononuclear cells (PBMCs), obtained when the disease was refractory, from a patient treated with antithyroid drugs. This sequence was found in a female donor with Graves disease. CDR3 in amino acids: CASSLSPSELYNEQFF. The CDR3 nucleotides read TGTGCCAGCAGTTTATCCCCTAGCGAACTCTACAATGAGCAGTTCTTC. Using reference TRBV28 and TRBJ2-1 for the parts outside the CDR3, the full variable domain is DVKVTQSSRYLVKRTGEKVFLECVQDMDHENMFWYRQDPGLGLRLIYFSYDVKMKEKGDIPEGYSVSREKKERFSLILESASTNQTSMYLCASSLSPSELYNEQFFGPGTRLTVL.